One sample yielded the 21 T cell receptor beta chains listed below, sequenced in a study of blood T cells in healthy people across ages. Through a sample-barcoded 5' primer and a J-beta primer mix, a second PCR was run for roughly 6 to 11 cycles. MiXCR, run by TCRdb on the 5' RACE reads, gives a single entry per CDR3 protein. This table has 700,000 to 950,000 distinct CDR3 sequences, roughly 44% appearing once. Sequenced sample: blood. These receptors were obtained from a woman aged 60-75 years in good health.

The chain carries TRBV5-1 and TRBJ2-1; TRBD1 aligns across 10 bases. The CDR3 has 15 residues. After removal of 4 bases from V and 13 bases from J, the junction contained 14 bases not matched to a gene. From germline, CDR1 is SGHRS and CDR2 YFSETQ. Here the CDR3 reads CASSPGQGNVGTQFF. CDR3 in DNA: TGCGCCAGCAGCCCGGGACAGGGGAACGTAGGGACCCAGTTCTTC.

The V and J genes are TRBV7-9 and TRBJ2-5; the D gene is possibly TRBD1 (6 bases). CDR3 length: 14 residues. CDR1 and CDR2 from the germline V gene are SEHNR and FQNEAQ (reference sequence). V gave up 3 bases and J gave up 3 bases, with 11 bases separating them. The CDR3 nucleotides are TGTGCCAGCAGCTTCCCTGGACAGAAAGAGACCCAGTACTTC. Translation gives CASSFPGQKETQYF.

Worth noting for this clonotype: One end of the junction does not line up with germline, which may come from a read error. The chain combines TRBV28 with TRBJ2-7; possibly TRBD2 for D (6 bases). The CDR3 contains 15 residues. CDR1 is MDHEN and CDR2 is SYDVKM in the germline V gene. The chain's CDR3 is CANSTIPTEGLEQYF. The CDR3 nucleotides are TGTGCCAACAGTACCATTCCTACGGAGGGTCTGGAGCAGTACTTC. Variable domain in full (rest from reference TRBV28 and TRBJ2-7): DVKVTQSSRYLVKRTGEKVFLECVQDMDHENMFWYRQDPGLGLRLIYFSYDVKMKEKGDIPEGYSVSREKKERFSLILESASTNQTSMYLCANSTIPTEGLEQYFGPGTRLTVT.

This clonotype was counted between two and nine times. The CDR3 DNA follows: TGTGCCAGCAGCTTAGTGGGACAGGGGGCGCGGAATGAGCAGTTCTTC. Encoded protein: CASSLVGQGARNEQFF. The V and J genes are TRBV7-9 and TRBJ2-1, with 12 bases fitting TRBD1. V dropped 1 base and J dropped 7; count of bases not matched to a gene: 5. CDR1 and CDR2 (germline): SEHNR, FQNEAQ (reference sequence). The CDR3 totals 16 residues.

This clonotype was picked up a small number of times. This chain uses TRBV6-5 with TRBJ2-5; 7 bases are a match to TRBD1. The CDR3 extends over 13 amino acids. V dropped 6 bases and J dropped 11; count of bases not matched to a gene: 12. Germline V gene data show CDR1 as MNHEY and CDR2 as SVGAGI. CDR3 protein: CASSPNGQGEQYF. The CDR3 bases are TGTGCCAGCAGCCCCAACGGGCAGGGGGAGCAGTACTTC.

This rearrangement joins TRBV6-1 to TRBJ1-2; the D is unclear. V was trimmed by 6 bases and J by 3 bases, leaving 14 bases between them. This CDR3 is built from 14 residues. Germline V gene lookup returns CDR1 MNHNS and CDR2 SASEGT. In DNA, the CDR3 is TGTGCCAGCAGGCCGGAGGATAACTACTATGGCTACACCTTC. Amino acid sequence: CASRPEDNYYGYTF.

This clonotype was seen more than once but under ten times. The chain links TRBV10-3 to TRBJ2-5; TRBD1 matches at 7 bases. V lost 2 bases, J lost 2 bases, and 5 bases stayed unmatched. The CDR3 covers 15 residues. Germline CDR1 ENHRY, CDR2 SYGVKD. The CDR3 bases are TGTGCCATCAGTGAGCAGGGACAGTCACAAGAGACCCAGTACTTC. This gives the protein CAISEQGQSQETQYF.

A word on this clonotype: The junction does not match germline at one end; this may be a read error. V and J are TRBV6-5 and TRBJ2-3; 7 bases line up with TRBD1. This CDR3 region has 15 residues. Germline CDR1 MNHEY, CDR2 SVGAGI. The CDR3, as DNA: TGTGCCAGCAGTTGCTCGGGACAGTACACAGGTACGCAGAATTTT. It codes for CASSCSGQYTGTQNF.

The V gene is TRBV3-1, the J gene TRBJ2-3; D not resolved. Germline-derived CDR1 and CDR2 are LGHDT and YNNKEL (reference sequence). This CDR3 has 14 amino acids. V dropped 3 bases and J dropped 4 bases, with 11 bases sitting between them. The CDR3 region is CASSQTEWADTQYF. The CDR3 bases are TGTGCCAGCAGCCAGACGGAATGGGCAGATACGCAGTATTTT.

In its sample, this clonotype was seen a few times. The rearrangement joins TRBV25-1 to TRBJ1-2, with D unresolved. This CDR3 has 13 residues. The V end was cut by 1 base, the J end by 6 bases, with 9 bases between. Germline V gene sequence: CDR1 MGHDK, CDR2 SYGVNS. The DNA of the CDR3 is TGTGCCAGCAGTGAATTTCAGGAAAATGGCTACACCTTC. This encodes CASSEFQENGYTF.

The V gene is TRBV3-1, the J gene TRBJ2-2; D ambiguous. The V end was cut by 11 bases, the J end by 4 bases, with 23 bases between. From germline, CDR1 is LGHDT and CDR2 YNNKEL (reference sequence). CDR3 length: 16 residues. The CDR3 sequence: CAGNPSSLGSTGELFF. DNA for the CDR3: TGTGCCGGCAACCCGTCGTCGCTGGGTAGCACCGGGGAGCTGTTTTTT.

This clonotype was detected ten times or more. The chain carries TRBV3-1 and TRBJ2-1; 11 nucleotides match TRBD2. Germline values: CDR1 LGHDT, CDR2 YNNKEL (reference sequence). CDR3 size: 14 residues. V lost 5 bases and J lost 10; bases outside the gene matches: 7. CDR3 sequence reads: CASSFSGRAREQFF. Written as DNA, the CDR3 is TGTGCCAGCAGCTTTAGCGGGAGGGCCAGGGAGCAGTTCTTC.

This clonotype has just a few counts. The gene calls are TRBV5-6 and TRBJ2-7, with 7 bases that match TRBD2. Germline CDR1 is SGHDT and CDR2 is YYEEEE. The CDR3 consists of 15 residues. The trim removed 6 bases at V and 4 bases at J, leaving 13 bases unmatched. The CDR3 DNA reads as TGTGCCAGCACCCTGGGCGCGGGAGTGTCGTACGAGCAGTACTTC. This encodes CASTLGAGVSYEQYF.

This clonotype has more than one count but fewer than ten. The chain combines TRBV4-2 with TRBJ2-5, with TRBD2 as a possible D gene (7 bases). The V gene lost 0 bases and the J gene lost 11 bases, with 22 bases spanning the gap. The CDR3 is 16 amino acids. The germline V gene has CDR1 LGHNA and CDR2 YNFKEQ. CDR3 region: CASSQDTGLGGHEQYF. The CDR3 DNA is TGTGCCAGCAGCCAAGATACGGGGTTGGGGGGGCATGAGCAGTACTTC.

On this clonotype itself: At one end the junction does not follow the germline gene, possibly because of a read error. The rearrangement links TRBV9 to TRBJ2-1, with 12 bases identical to TRBD2. Germline V lookup: CDR1 SGDLS, CDR2 YYNGEE. The CDR3 length is 15 residues. The CDR3 DNA is TGTGCCAGCAGCCGGACTAGCGGGACGTACAATGGGCAGTTCTTC. Residues: CASSRTSGTYNGQFF.

This clonotype has just a few counts. A much bigger clone sits one base away, suggesting this may be a read error. The chain is built from TRBV5-1 and TRBJ2-7, with 7 bases fitting TRBD2. The germline V gene encodes CDR1 SGHRS and CDR2 YFSETQ. With V trimmed by 3 bases and J by 2 bases, 2 bases remained unmatched. The CDR3 loop spans 13 amino acids. CDR3 coding DNA: TGCGCCAGCAGCTGTGCGGGAGCCTACGAGCAGTACTTC. Protein sequence: CASSCAGAYEQYF.

This clonotype was seen repeatedly, ten times or more. This chain connects TRBV21-1 to TRBJ2-7; the listed D gene, TRBD1, was not tested against the DNA. TRBV21-1 is a listed pseudogene. The CDR3 extends over 14 amino acids. The DNA of the CDR3 is TGTGCCAGCAACGGGACAGGATACGCCTACGAGCAGTACTTC. Residues: CASNGTGYAYEQYF.

The V call is TRBV29-1, the J call TRBJ1-2; no definite D call. The V and J ends lost 7 bases and 10 bases respectively, with 7 bases between them. Looked up from germline, CDR1 is SQVTM and CDR2 is ANQGSEA. This CDR3 comprises 8 residues. CDR3 sequence reads: CSGEDYTF. The CDR3 nucleotides are TGCAGCGGCGAGGACTACACCTTC.

The chain combines TRBV11-2 with TRBJ2-1; D is unclear. The DNA end is a closer match to TRBJ2-7, so the J assignment may be wrong. Germline V gene lookup returns CDR1 SGHAT and CDR2 FQNNGV. This CDR3 region has 14 residues. This CDR3 is CASSLVDRNNEQYF. Written as DNA, the CDR3 is TGTGCCAGCAGCTTAGTTGACCGGAACAATGAGCAGTACTTC.

The rearrangement uses TRBV12-5 and TRBJ2-3, with 8 bases aligning to TRBD1. The CDR3 has 15 amino acids. Germline CDR1 and CDR2: LGHNT and FRNRAP. Losses at the gene ends were 5 bases for V and 2 bases for J; bases not matched to a gene: 6. The CDR3 protein is CASGPGTGSTDTQYF. CDR3 nucleotides: TGTGCTAGTGGTCCTGGGACAGGTTCCACAGATACGCAGTATTTT.

The rearrangement uses TRBV29-1 and TRBJ2-3; TRBD2 matches at 8 bases. CDR1 is SQVTM and CDR2 is ANQGSEA in the germline V gene. This CDR3 contains 14 residues. The junction had 11 bases not matched to a gene; V was cut back by 7 bases and J by 5 bases. CDR3 nucleotide sequence: TGCAGCGCCTCATCGGGGGGGCAGGGAGATACGCAGTATTTT. Encoded protein: CSASSGGQGDTQYF.